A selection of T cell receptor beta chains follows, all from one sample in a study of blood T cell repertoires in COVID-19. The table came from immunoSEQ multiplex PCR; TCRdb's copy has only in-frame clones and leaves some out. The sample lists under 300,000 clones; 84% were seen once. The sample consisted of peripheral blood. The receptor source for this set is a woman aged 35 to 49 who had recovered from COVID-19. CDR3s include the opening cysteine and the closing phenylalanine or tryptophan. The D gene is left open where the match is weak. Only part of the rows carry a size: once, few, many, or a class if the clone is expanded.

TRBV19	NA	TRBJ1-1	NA	CASSPPWAGRGGLGTEAFF	TGTGCCAGTAGTCCGCCTTGGGCAGGGCGGGGGGGATTGGGCACTGAAGCTTTCTTT
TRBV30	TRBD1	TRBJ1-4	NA	CAWSRQGREKLFF	TGTGCCTGGAGCAGACAGGGTCGGGAAAAACTGTTTTTT
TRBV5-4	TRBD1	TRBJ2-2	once	CASRGRTGEKTGELFF	TGTGCCAGCAGGGGGAGGACAGGGGAAAAGACCGGGGAGCTGTTTTTT
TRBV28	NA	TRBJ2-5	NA	CASSLGGAGTQYF	TGTGCCAGCAGTTTAGGGGGGGCCGGGACCCAGTACTTC
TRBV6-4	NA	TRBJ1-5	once	CALNRRRDQHF	TGTGCCCTTAATAGGAGGAGGGACCAGCATTTT
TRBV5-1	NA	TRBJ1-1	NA	CASSLTGPDTEAFF	TGCGCCAGCAGCCTAACAGGGCCGGACACTGAAGCTTTCTTT
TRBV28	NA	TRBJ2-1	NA	CASSNILTQGNEQFF	TGTGCCAGCAGCAACATCCTTACCCAGGGCAATGAGCAGTTCTTC
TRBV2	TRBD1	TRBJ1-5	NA	CASSGQGISNQPQHF	TGTGCCAGCAGTGGACAGGGGATCAGCAATCAGCCCCAGCATTTT
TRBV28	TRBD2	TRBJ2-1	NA	CASVSAGGLNEQFF	TGTGCCAGCGTCTCGGCGGGGGGGCTCAATGAGCAGTTCTTC
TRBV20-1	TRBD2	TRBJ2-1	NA	CSASMGLAGDLSYNEQFF	TGCAGTGCTAGTATGGGACTAGCGGGGGATCTATCCTACAATGAGCAGTTCTTC
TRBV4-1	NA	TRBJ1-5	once	CASSQVGSSNQPQHF	TGCGCCAGCAGCCAAGTGGGCAGTAGCAATCAGCCCCAGCATTTT
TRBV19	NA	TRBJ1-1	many	CASSIQVHTEAFF	TGTGCCAGTAGTATACAGGTACACACTGAAGCTTTCTTT
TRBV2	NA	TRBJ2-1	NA	CASTVNAGSYNEQFF	TGTGCCAGCACCGTAAACGCGGGGTCCTACAATGAGCAGTTCTTC
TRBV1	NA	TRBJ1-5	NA	CTSSQDRGYQPQHF	TGCACCAGCAGCCAAGACAGGGGTTACCAGCCCCAGCATTTT
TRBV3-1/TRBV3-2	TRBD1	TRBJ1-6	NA	CASSARTGGGSPLHF	TGTGCCAGCAGCGCTCGGACAGGGGGCGGGTCACCCCTCCACTTT
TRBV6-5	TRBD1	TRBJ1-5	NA	CASSYGTGSNQPQHF	TGTGCCAGCAGTTACGGGACAGGGTCAAATCAGCCCCAGCATTTT
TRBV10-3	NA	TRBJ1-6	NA	CAIRFGTTKDSPLHF	TGTGCCATCAGATTTGGGACAACCAAGGATTCACCCCTCCACTTT
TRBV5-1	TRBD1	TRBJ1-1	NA	CASSSELGPGGYDTEAFF	TGCGCCAGCAGCTCCGAGTTGGGGCCAGGGGGCTATGACACTGAAGCTTTCTTT
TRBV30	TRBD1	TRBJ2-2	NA	CAWREGTANTGELFF	TGTGCCTGGAGAGAAGGGACAGCGAACACCGGGGAGCTGTTTTTT
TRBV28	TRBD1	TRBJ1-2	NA	CASSDQGGTPNYGYTF	TGTGCCAGCAGTGATCAGGGGGGCACACCTAACTATGGCTACACCTTC
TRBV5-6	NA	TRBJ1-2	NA	CASSLVMGLRGYTF	TGTGCCAGCAGCTTGGTGATGGGGCTGCGTGGCTACACCTTC
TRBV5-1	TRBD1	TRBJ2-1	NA	CASSRDREYDEQFF	TGCGCCAGCAGCCGGGACAGGGAATATGATGAGCAGTTCTTC
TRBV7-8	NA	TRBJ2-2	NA	CASSFLFGDKTALRGGELFF	TGTGCCAGCAGCTTTTTGTTTGGGGACAAAACTGCTTTGAGGGGCGGGGAGCTGTTTTTT
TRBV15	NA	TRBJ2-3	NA	CATSRGATSTDTQYF	TGTGCCACCAGCAGAGGTGCTACTAGCACAGATACGCAGTATTTT
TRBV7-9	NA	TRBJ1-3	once	CASSLADMPSGNTIYF	TGTGCCAGCAGCTTAGCGGACATGCCCTCTGGAAACACCATATATTTT
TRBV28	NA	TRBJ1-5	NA	CASMRDGNQPQHF	TGTGCCAGCATGCGGGACGGCAATCAGCCCCAGCATTTT
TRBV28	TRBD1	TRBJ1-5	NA	CASTRTGGFQPQHF	TGTGCCAGCACGCGGACAGGGGGCTTTCAGCCCCAGCATTTT
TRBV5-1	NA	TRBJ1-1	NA	CASSLGGIRGTEAFF	TGCGCCAGCAGCTTGGGAGGGATTAGAGGCACTGAAGCTTTCTTT
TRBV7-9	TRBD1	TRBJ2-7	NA	CASSLQGQTYEQYF	TGTGCCAGCAGCCTACAGGGACAGACTTACGAGCAGTACTTC
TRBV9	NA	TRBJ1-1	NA	CASSVGGTGTWGVNTEAFF	TGTGCCAGCAGCGTAGGAGGGACGGGTACTTGGGGGGTTAACACTGAAGCTTTCTTT
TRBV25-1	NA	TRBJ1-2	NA	CASSPHGAGYGYTF	TGTGCCAGCAGTCCCCATGGGGCAGGGTATGGCTACACCTTC
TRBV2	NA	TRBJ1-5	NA	CASSGLGGGPQHF	TGTGCCAGCAGTGGACTGGGGGGAGGACCCCAGCATTTT
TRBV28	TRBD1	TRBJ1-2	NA	CASSLRQGGYTF	TGTGCCAGCAGTTTGCGACAGGGAGGCTACACCTTC
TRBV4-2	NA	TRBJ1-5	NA	CASSQVLRDWDQPQHF	TGTGCCAGCAGCCAAGTCCTCCGGGATTGGGATCAGCCCCAGCATTTT
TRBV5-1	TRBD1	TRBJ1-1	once	CASSPLGRGINTEAFF	TGCGCCAGCAGCCCCCTAGGCAGGGGGATCAACACTGAAGCTTTCTTT
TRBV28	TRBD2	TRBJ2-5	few	CASSLHHTWTTKTSGDQETQYF	TGTGCCAGCAGCCTTCATCACACCTGGACTACGAAGACTAGCGGAGACCAAGAGACCCAGTACTTC
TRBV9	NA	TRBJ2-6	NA	CASSESSGANVLTF	TGTGCCAGCAGCGAGAGCTCTGGGGCCAACGTCCTGACTTTC
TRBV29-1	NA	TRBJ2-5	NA	CSVAFTGKETQYF	TGCAGCGTGGCCTTCACAGGGAAGGAGACCCAGTACTTC
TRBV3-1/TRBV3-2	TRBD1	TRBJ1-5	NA	CASSQAGTGVWPQHF	TGTGCCAGCAGCCAAGCGGGGACAGGGGTTTGGCCCCAGCATTTT
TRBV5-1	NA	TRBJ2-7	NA	CASSLNPFYEQYF	TGCGCCAGCAGCTTGAATCCATTCTACGAGCAGTACTTC
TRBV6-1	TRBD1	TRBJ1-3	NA	CASSEADRPENTIYF	TGTGCCAGCAGTGAGGCGGACAGGCCTGAAAACACCATATATTTT
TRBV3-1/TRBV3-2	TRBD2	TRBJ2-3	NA	CASSPAGGSGQNTQYF	TGTGCCAGCAGCCCCGCGGGAGGGTCTGGTCAAAATACGCAGTATTTT
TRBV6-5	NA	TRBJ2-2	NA	CASSYGQINTGELFF	TGTGCCAGCAGTTACGGACAGATTAACACCGGGGAGCTGTTTTTT
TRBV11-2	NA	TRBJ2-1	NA	CASTVQASYNEQFF	TGTGCCAGCACGGTACAGGCCTCCTACAATGAGCAGTTCTTC
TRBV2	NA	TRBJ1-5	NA	CASSVMGAGANQPQHF	TGTGCCAGCAGTGTGATGGGGGCGGGCGCCAATCAGCCCCAGCATTTT
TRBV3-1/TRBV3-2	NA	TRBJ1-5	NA	CASSQDSGLNQPQHF	TGTGCCAGCAGCCAAGACTCAGGGTTAAACCAGCCCCAGCATTTT
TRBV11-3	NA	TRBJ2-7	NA	CASSLDQSVTGYEQYF	TGTGCCAGCAGCTTAGATCAGAGCGTCACGGGTTACGAGCAGTACTTC
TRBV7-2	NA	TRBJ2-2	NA	CASSPLLGTGELFF	TGTGCCAGCAGCCCGCTCCTAGGCACCGGGGAGCTGTTTTTT
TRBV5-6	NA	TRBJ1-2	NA	CASSRQDYGYTF	TGTGCCAGCAGTAGACAGGACTATGGCTACACCTTC
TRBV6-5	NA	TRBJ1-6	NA	CASSYNQSPLHF	TGTGCCAGCAGTTATAACCAGTCACCCCTCCACTTT
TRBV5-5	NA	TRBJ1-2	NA	CASSLAVDYGYTF	TGTGCCAGCAGCTTGGCAGTCGACTATGGCTACACCTTC
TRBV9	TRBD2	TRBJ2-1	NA	CASSVGSWGGSSYNEQFF	TGTGCCAGCAGCGTAGGGTCCTGGGGGGGTAGCTCCTACAATGAGCAGTTCTTC
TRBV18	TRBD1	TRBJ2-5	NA	CASSPGTEETQYF	TGTGCCAGCTCACCGGGGACAGAAGAGACCCAGTACTTC
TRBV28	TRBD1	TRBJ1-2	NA	CASSRGTGGYGYTF	TGTGCCAGCAGTCGAGGGACAGGGGGCTATGGCTACACCTTC
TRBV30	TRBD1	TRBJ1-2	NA	CAWNRGLDYGYTF	TGTGCCTGGAACAGGGGGCTAGACTATGGCTACACCTTC
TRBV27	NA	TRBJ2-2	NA	CASSLYRGTGELFF	TGTGCCAGCAGTTTATATCGGGGAACCGGGGAGCTGTTTTTT
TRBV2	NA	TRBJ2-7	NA	CASSVDRQYF	TGTGCCAGCAGCGTGGACAGGCAGTACTTC
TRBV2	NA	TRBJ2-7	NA	CASSTDSYEQYF	TGTGCCAGCAGCACTGACAGTTACGAGCAGTACTTC
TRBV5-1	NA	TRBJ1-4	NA	CASSLNGQNEKLFF	TGCGCCAGCAGCTTGAACGGACAGAATGAAAAACTGTTTTTT
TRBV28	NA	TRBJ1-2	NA	CASSLGGPNYGYTF	TGTGCCAGCAGTTTGGGGGGACCTAACTATGGCTACACCTTC